These T cell receptor beta chains were read from a single sample in a study of cytomegalovirus exposure and HLA in healthy donors. Libraries were prepared by immunoSEQ multiplex PCR; TCRdb keeps only in-frame clonotypes and omits some of them. The sample carries 150,000 to 200,000 clones, 85% recorded once. Sequenced material: PBMCs. Receptor source: a man between 25 and 39 years old in good health and CMV-seropositive. Each CDR3 is given with its conserved first and last residue. A D gene is named only where the DNA matches it firmly. Size values are once, few and many counts, or a class for expanded clones, and some rows have none.

size,V,D,J,CDR3,DNA
NA,TRBV7-3,NA,TRBJ1-5,CASSPLGEINQPQHF,TGTGCCAGCAGCCCACTTGGAGAGATCAATCAGCCCCAGCATTTT
once,TRBV27,TRBD2,TRBJ2-2,CASSGGLGLVTGELFF,TGTGCCAGCAGTGGGGGTTTGGGACTAGTCACCGGGGAGCTGTTTTTT
NA,TRBV30,NA,TRBJ1-5,CAWQGGGNQPQHF,TGTGCCTGGCAAGGGGGGGGCAATCAGCCCCAGCATTTT
NA,TRBV6-5,TRBD1,TRBJ1-6,CASSYGRGNSPLHF,TGTGCCAGCAGTTACGGCAGGGGGAATTCACCCCTCCACTTT
NA,TRBV6-4,TRBD2,TRBJ2-1,CASSETLAGDEQFF,TGTGCCAGCAGTGAGACGCTAGCGGGGGATGAGCAGTTCTTC
NA,TRBV5-1,TRBD2,TRBJ2-1,CASMTSGGALNEQFF,TGCGCCAGCATGACTAGCGGGGGGGCTCTCAATGAGCAGTTCTTC
NA,TRBV6-6,NA,TRBJ2-4,CASSPAGFKNIQYF,TGTGCCAGCAGCCCGGCGGGGTTCAAAAACATTCAGTACTTC
NA,TRBV11-3,TRBD1,TRBJ2-7,CASSVRDRVSYEQYF,TGTGCCAGCAGCGTCCGGGACAGGGTGTCCTACGAGCAGTACTTC
NA,TRBV11-1,NA,TRBJ2-3,CASSLTVSTDTQYF,TGTGCCAGCAGTCTAACAGTGTCCACAGATACGCAGTATTTT
few,TRBV28,NA,TRBJ2-7,CASSSPGSQEGEQYF,TGTGCCAGCAGTTCCCCCGGGTCGCAAGAAGGCGAGCAGTACTTC
NA,TRBV5-1,TRBD2,TRBJ2-1,CASHLPGTSSYEQFF,TGCGCCAGCCACTTACCCGGGACTAGCTCATATGAGCAGTTCTTC
NA,TRBV15,TRBD1,TRBJ2-1,CATSRGRDRGLDEQFF,TGTGCCACCAGCAGAGGTCGGGACAGGGGACTCGATGAGCAGTTCTTC
few,TRBV14,TRBD1,TRBJ1-4,CASSQMGQNAEKLFF,TGTGCCAGCAGCCAAATGGGACAGAACGCTGAAAAACTGTTTTTT
NA,TRBV7-6,TRBD1,TRBJ1-1,CASSPTGEPEAFF,TGTGCCAGCAGCCCGACAGGGGAACCTGAAGCTTTCTTT
NA,TRBV4-3,NA,TRBJ2-1,CASSQLGVSYNEQFF,TGCGCCAGCAGCCAACTCGGGGTCTCCTACAATGAGCAGTTCTTC
NA,TRBV5-6,TRBD1,TRBJ2-6,CASSSRMDRDGANVLTF,TGTGCCAGCAGTTCCCGTATGGACAGGGATGGGGCCAACGTCCTGACTTTC
NA,TRBV9,TRBD2,TRBJ2-5,CASSAYRGEQETQYF,TGTGCCAGCAGCGCCTACCGGGGGGAGCAAGAGACCCAGTACTTC
NA,TRBV11-2,NA,TRBJ2-1,CASSLDLANNEQFF,TGTGCCAGCAGCTTAGATCTGGCAAACAATGAGCAGTTCTTC
NA,TRBV4-3,NA,TRBJ1-4,CASSQTPTGFYEKLFF,TGCGCCAGCAGCCAGACCCCAACAGGGTTTTATGAAAAACTGTTTTTT
NA,TRBV7-2,TRBD1,TRBJ1-2,CASSRRTGDGYTF,TGTGCCAGCAGCCGACGGACAGGGGATGGCTACACCTTC
NA,TRBV7-9,NA,TRBJ1-2,CASSLVTRPNYGYTF,TGTGCCAGCAGCTTGGTGACTCGCCCTAACTATGGCTACACCTTC
NA,TRBV4-2,NA,TRBJ2-7,CASSQVGGTASYEQYF,TGTGCCAGCAGCCAAGTAGGAGGGACAGCCTCCTACGAGCAGTACTTC
NA,TRBV6-6,TRBD1,TRBJ2-5,CASSPDRGKETQYF,TGTGCCAGCAGTCCGGACAGGGGAAAGGAGACCCAGTACTTC
NA,TRBV18,NA,TRBJ2-1,CASSPPGQSQDNEQFF,TGTGCCAGCTCACCACCTGGACAGTCTCAAGACAATGAGCAGTTCTTC
few,TRBV27,NA,TRBJ2-7,CASSSSQGSEQYF,TGTGCCAGCAGTTCGTCCCAGGGGTCCGAGCAGTACTTC